The T cell receptor beta chain under discussion was sequenced for a study of fetal regulatory T cell absence and autoimmunity. Points from the study as a whole: Compared with cord blood, pancreas showed oligoclonal TCR enrichment, some clones over 95-fold. The oligoclonal enrichment was interpreted as supporting antigen-driven pancreatic autoimmunity before birth in IPEX syndrome.

As to this clone: Its antigen is currently unknown.

The protocol was immunoSEQ multiplex PCR, while the TCRdb copy is restricted to in-frame clones and leaves out a portion. The sample yields 95,000 to 100,000 clones, about two thirds seen once. Sequencing was performed on pancreas tissue. The sequence was obtained from a male donor with IPEX syndrome.

The CDR3 sequence is CASSLGGQGHNQPQHF. Here the CDR3 DNA reads TGTGCCAGCAGCTTAGGAGGACAGGGTCACAATCAGCCCCAGCATTTT. J is TRBJ1-5 and V is TRBV7-9, with 8 positions matching TRBD1. V lost 1 base, J lost 3 bases, and 5 bases stayed unmatched. This CDR3 comprises 16 residues. In germline, CDR1 is SEHNR, CDR2 FQNEAQ (reference sequence).